The clone carrying this TCR beta chain has just a few counts. These data belong to a study of blood T cell repertoires in COVID-19. Turning to the study itself: Some COVID-19 samples were acute and others convalescent; all came from the United States, Italy and Spain. The cDNA or gDNA used as material had been derived from T cells, B-cell-depleted T cells, or PBMCs.

Methods used by the authors: Reference gene primer amplification yielded estimated nucleated cell counts. The repertoire was sequenced with immunoSEQ multiplex PCR; TCRdb's copy has only in-frame clones and lacks some. That table supplies the V and J calls and clone size; D and trimming were determined from the DNA. The data show around 140,000 clones, with 88% seen just once and about 2% held by the top ten. The CDR3 runs 15 residues. V dropped 1 base and J dropped 0 bases, with 10 bases sitting between them. Germline CDR1 is LGHDT and CDR2 is YNNKEL (reference sequence). Sequenced: peripheral blood. This sequence joins TRBV3-1 (or the pseudogene TRBV3-2) and TRBJ2-7; the D gene is possibly TRBD1 (6 bases). The source of this sequence is a man aged 65 to 85 with acute or convalescent COVID-19. DNA of the CDR3: TGTGCCAGCAGCCAAGGTCCAGGGGCCTCCTACGAGCAGTACTTC. Its translation: CASSQGPGASYEQYF.